The sequence of this T cell receptor (beta chain) was determined in a study of blood T cell repertoires in COVID-19. The germline gives CDR1 SGHRS, CDR2 YFSETQ. The ends lost 1 base at V and 7 bases at J; junction bases unmatched: 10. The CDR3 has 15 residues. Assay used: immunoSEQ multiplex PCR; TCRdb lists only in-frame clones, some missing. The sample holds around 250,000 clones, approximately 84% seen once. This clone appeared a few times. Input material: peripheral blood. J is TRBJ2-5 and V is TRBV5-1, with 7 nucleotides matching TRBD2. This TCR derives from a human donor in a cohort sampled during active COVID-19. The CDR3 spells CASSLSPDGEGTQYF. CDR3 DNA sequence: TGCGCCAGCAGCTTGTCCCCTGATGGGGAGGGGACCCAGTACTTC. Combining the CDR3 with reference TRBV5-1 and TRBJ2-5 gives the whole variable domain KAGVTQTPRYLIKTRGQQVTLSCSPISGHRSVSWYQQTPGQGLQFLFEYFSETQRNKGNFPGRFSGRQFSNSRSEMNVSTLELGDSALYLCASSLSPDGEGTQYFGPGTRLLVL.